This T cell receptor beta chain was identified in a study of blood T cell repertoires in COVID-19. Study information: The samples span acute and convalescent COVID-19 from the United States, Italy and Spain. T cells, B-cell-depleted T cells, or PBMCs supplied cDNA or gDNA.

Original data processing: The assay estimated nucleated cells by amplifying reference gene primers. Here immunoSEQ multiplex PCR was the method, and the copy in TCRdb shows in-frame clones only, minus some. The DNA was the basis for D and trimming; V, J and clone size are from that table. The sample yields hundreds of thousands of clones, around 91% seen once. The V end was cut by 0 bases, the J end by 2 bases, with 14 bases between. The CDR3 spans 16 residues. The germline gives CDR1 SGHRS, CDR2 YFSETQ. During active infection, Seattle patients enrolled and were then monitored through disease. The TCR sequence derives from a woman aged 40 to 49 with COVID-19, enrolled during active disease. What was sequenced was peripheral blood. V and J are TRBV5-1 and TRBJ2-5; D remains unclear. CDR3 sequence: CASSLADSSLQETQYF. In DNA form, the CDR3 reads TGCGCCAGCAGCTTGGCCGATAGTTCCCTTCAAGAGACCCAGTACTTC.